Listed below are T cell receptor beta chains from one sample, sequenced in a study of T-cell reconstitution after alpha-beta-depleted transplantation in children. Via MiXCR, TCRdb re-called the PCR reads, giving one row per CDR3 protein. The sample lists fewer than 130,000 distinct CDR3 sequences, about a tenth occurring once. Sequences were derived from PBMCs from the stem cell graft donor, sampled from the stem cell graft. These receptors were taken from a human donor who donated a stem cell graft to a child with acute lymphoblastic leukemia. Each CDR3 is given with its conserved first and last residue. D genes are given only for firm matches. Clone size is stated in some rows and not others, as once, few, many or a class when expanded.

D gene	clone size	V gene	J gene	CDR3 protein	CDR3 DNA
TRBD2	many	TRBV11-2	TRBJ2-1	CASSLASGGINEQFF	TGTGCCAGCAGCTTAGCTAGCGGGGGGATAAATGAGCAGTTCTTC
NA	many	TRBV9	TRBJ2-7	CASSGTGHPSYEQYF	TGTGCCAGCAGCGGTACGGGACATCCCTCCTACGAGCAGTACTTC
NA	many	TRBV6-5	TRBJ1-3	CASIYSGSSGNTIYF	TGTGCCAGCATTTACTCAGGCAGCTCTGGAAACACCATATATTTT
NA	many	TRBV7-6	TRBJ2-5	CASSLEAGLGGLETQYF	TGTGCCAGCAGCTTAGAAGCCGGGTTGGGCGGCCTGGAGACCCAGTACTTC
TRBD2	many	TRBV5-1	TRBJ2-1	CASHLLAGGSYNEQFF	TGCGCCAGCCATCTTTTAGCGGGAGGGTCCTACAACGAGCAGTTCTTC
TRBD1	many	TRBV7-9	TRBJ2-7	CASSSFGQGYSYEQYF	TGTGCCAGCAGCTCGTTCGGACAGGGGTATTCCTACGAGCAGTACTTC
TRBD2	many	TRBV5-1	TRBJ2-1	CASSHTSGTTNNEQFF	TGCGCCAGCAGTCATACTAGCGGGACCACAAACAATGAGCAGTTCTTC
NA	NA	TRBV7-2	TRBJ2-7	CASSLGGVYEQYF	TGTGCCAGCAGCTTAGGGGGGGTGTACGAGCAGTACTTC
TRBD2	many	TRBV11-3	TRBJ2-1	CASSLVWVQRDGDEQFF	TGTGCCAGCAGCTTAGTCTGGGTCCAGCGGGATGGGGATGAGCAGTTCTTC
TRBD2	few	TRBV12-3/TRBV12-4	TRBJ2-3	CASTLAGGLEDTQYF	TGTGCCAGCACCCTAGCGGGGGGGCTGGAGGATACGCAGTATTTT